This TCR beta chain was found in a study of blood T cell repertoires in COVID-19. Looking at the study overall: Sources were T cells, B-cell-depleted T cells, or PBMCs; the material itself was cDNA or gDNA.

There are 13 residues in the CDR3. Germline CDR1 MDHEN, CDR2 SYDVKM. The V gene lost 7 bases and the J gene lost 2 bases, with 11 bases spanning the gap. The participants were between roughly 18 and 100 years old and came from fewer than 25 US areas. Participant reports of clinical history set cohort assignment. Original processing methods: Estimated nucleated cell counts came from reference gene primer amplification. Some clones are missing from TCRdb's copy, which holds only in-frame ones; the method was immunoSEQ multiplex PCR. That table is the source of V, J and clone size, and D and trimming were worked out from the DNA. The sample has about 340,000 clones; 80% to 90% are singletons.

This sequence originates from a woman aged 35 to 49 with acute COVID-19. V and J are TRBV28 and TRBJ1-2; unclear D gene. Sequencing was carried out using PBMCs or T cells enriched from blood (not recorded which). Here the CDR3 reads CASTEDMNYGYTF. CDR3 coding DNA: TGTGCCAGCACGGAGGATATGAACTATGGCTACACCTTC.